Detailed here is one T cell receptor (beta chain). The sample belongs to a study of blood T cell repertoires in COVID-19. For the study at large: Material from acute and convalescent COVID-19 was sourced from the United States, Italy and Spain. The analysed material was cDNA or gDNA that came from T cells, B-cell-depleted T cells, or PBMCs.

Clones were read by immunoSEQ multiplex PCR, and TCRdb kept only the in-frame ones, dropping some. The top ten clones hold around 3.3% of a sample with about 90,000 clones, 70% to 90% of them seen once. The receptor comes from a man in his fifties with acute or convalescent COVID-19. The specimen sequenced was peripheral blood.

The DNA for the CDR3 is TGCAGCGCGTTGACTAGCACCTCCTCCTCTGGGGCCAACGTCCTGACTTTC. Its translation: CSALTSTSSSGANVLTF. The chain recombines TRBV29-1 with TRBJ2-6; 7 positions match TRBD2. CDR3 length: 17 residues. The germline gives CDR1 SQVTM, CDR2 ANQGSEA. The V segment lost 7 bases and the J segment 0 bases; nucleotides outside the gene matches: 12.